This TCR beta chain was profiled in a study of cytomegalovirus exposure and HLA in healthy donors. Regarding the study as a whole: Analysis was carried out at a later point, and it linked a missense DCLRE1C variant to TCR beta V- and J-gene trimming. According to an earlier analysis, most TCR beta V segments yielded productive rearrangements about 87% or about 30% of the time. Sequence variants that were highly shared formed a cluster that was likely a sequencing artifact.

With regard to this clone: Antigen: not known.

The study ran its PCR with 60 Vbeta and 13 Jbeta primers. The table came from immunoSEQ multiplex PCR; TCRdb's copy has only in-frame clones and leaves some out. The specimen's table records under 200,000 clones. The sequence came from a woman younger than 30 in good health and CMV-seropositive. Specimen: PBMCs.

CDR3 DNA sequence: TGTGCCTGGAGCCGAACAGGGGGATTAAACACTGAAGCTTTCTTT. This translates into CAWSRTGGLNTEAFF. The chain recombines TRBV30 with TRBJ1-1; 8 positions agree with TRBD1. V lost 3 bases and J lost 2; bases outside the gene matches: 8. CDR3 size: 15 residues. Germline-derived CDR1 and CDR2 are GTSNPN and SVGIG (reference sequence). The complete variable domain, with remaining parts taken from reference TRBV30 and TRBJ1-1, reads SQTIHQWPATLVQPVGSPLSLECTVEGTSNPNLYWYRQAAGRGLQLLFYSVGIGQISSEVPQNLSASRPQDRQFILSSKKLLLSDSGFYLCAWSRTGGLNTEAFFGQGTRLTVV.